What follows describes a single TCR beta chain. No antigen is known for it. This entry belongs to a study of shared clonotypes between healthy human individuals. At the level of the study: Contributing individuals were a couple of females and a few males aged 18 to 49. Study findings and constraints: Only blood underwent sampling, and tissue repertoires likely differ.

The CDR3 consists of 14 residues. J was trimmed by 3 bases and V by 5 bases; bases with no gene match: 4. Germline CDR1 reads SEHNR; CDR2 reads FQNEAQ (reference sequence). Every subset's genomic DNA went evenly onto several immunoSEQ plates. Original processing notes: ImmunoSEQ yielded junction-only sequences lacking quality scores, so filtering differed. Assay used: immunoSEQ multiplex PCR; TCRdb lists only in-frame clones, some missing. The DNA was the basis for D and trimming; V, J and clone size are from that table. This sample yields about 600,000 clones, of which almost 97% are seen a single time; 0.045% to 0.06% belongs to the top ten.

What was sequenced was naive CD4+ T cells sorted from blood. Subset defined: CD45RA+ positively selected. This clonotype was sampled from a woman in her 30s in good health. The chain has TRBV7-9 and TRBJ1-5; TRBD1 aligns across 7 bases. Written as DNA, the CDR3 is TGTGCCAGCAGCCCGCAGGGGGACAATCAGCCCCAGCATTTT. It codes for CASSPQGDNQPQHF.